Here is one T cell receptor (beta chain) with its context. This sample is part of a study of blood T cell repertoires in COVID-19. The overall study: There were acute and convalescent COVID-19 samples, and they came from the United States, Italy and Spain. The cDNA or gDNA used as material had been derived from T cells, B-cell-depleted T cells, or PBMCs.

V was pared by 5 bases and J by 1 base, with 4 bases of the junction left unmatched. The CDR3 runs 14 residues. Looked up from germline, CDR1 is SGHKS and CDR2 is YYEKEE (reference sequence). Per the original data handling: Amplification from reference gene primers served as the basis for estimated nucleated cell counts. The table came from immunoSEQ multiplex PCR; TCRdb's copy has only in-frame clones and leaves some out. The V and J calls and clone size are taken from that table; D and trimming were inferred from the DNA. The data hold around 260,000 clones, with approximately 83% observed a single time.

The sequencing sample was made of peripheral blood. The rearrangement uses TRBV5-5 and TRBJ1-1, with TRBD1 matching 8 bases. The origin of this receptor is a woman aged 45-65 years who had recovered from COVID-19. CDR3 coding DNA: TGTGCCAGCAGGGGGACAGGACCGAACACTGAAGCTTTCTTT. This encodes CASRGTGPNTEAFF.